Described below is a single T cell receptor (beta chain) sequence and its context. The antigen it recognizes is unknown. Base qualities are not provided; no much larger clone lies one nucleotide away. The library was built by means of the immunoSEQ multiplex PCR assay. TCRdb retrieved this table from immuneACCESS and kept in-frame rearrangements only. Not all clones are present; in checked studies, unresolved V genes account for under half, and no reason is known for the remainder. The sample includes just over 55,000 clones, with approximately 89% observed a single time. The ten largest clones take up roughly 3.5% of the sample. This entry is derived from a study of T cell changes during pregnancy in multiple sclerosis (dated by TCRdb to the late 2010s). For context, the study as a whole: The study examined how the T cell repertoire changed over the course of pregnancy in women with multiple sclerosis.

The V end gives up 0 bases and the J end 13 bases, leaving 4 bases in the junction not matched to a gene. The CDR3 contains 13 residues, cysteine and phenylalanine counted. This entry keeps only the CDR3 DNA: 39 bases, framed from base 1. CDR1 and CDR2, looked up from the germline V gene, are MGHRA and YSYEKL. This specimen was peripheral blood, taken after pregnancy. The receptor's source is a female donor in good health, enrolled as a control in a pregnancy study. The sequence joins TRBV4-1 to TRBJ2-1, with 9 bases in between that match TRBD1. The CDR3 region: CASSQESTGGQFF. The sequenced DNA is TGCGCCAGCAGCCAAGAGTCGACAGGGGGACAGTTCTTC.